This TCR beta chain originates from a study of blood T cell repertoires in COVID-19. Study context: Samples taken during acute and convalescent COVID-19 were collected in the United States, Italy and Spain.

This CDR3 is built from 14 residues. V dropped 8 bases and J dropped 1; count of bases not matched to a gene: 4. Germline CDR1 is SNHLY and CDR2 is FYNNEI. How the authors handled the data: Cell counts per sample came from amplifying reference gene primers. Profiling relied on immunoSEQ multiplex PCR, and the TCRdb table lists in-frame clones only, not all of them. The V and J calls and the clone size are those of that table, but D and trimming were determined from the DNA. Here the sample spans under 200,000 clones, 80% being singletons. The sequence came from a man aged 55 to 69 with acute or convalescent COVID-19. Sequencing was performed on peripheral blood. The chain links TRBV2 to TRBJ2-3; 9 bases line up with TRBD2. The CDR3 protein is CASRGLARTDTQYF. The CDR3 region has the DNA TGTGCCAGCCGCGGACTAGCGCGCACAGATACGCAGTATTTT.